This passage covers 4 T cell receptor beta chains from one sample sequenced in a study of shared clonotypes between healthy human individuals. TCRdb's copy holds only in-frame clones and misses some; the assay was immunoSEQ multiplex PCR. The table records about 79,000 clones, 60% to 80% of them present only once. The sample was memory CD8+ T cells sorted from blood. Subset reported: CD45RO+ cells pooled with CCR7-negative TemRA cells. These receptors all come from a man younger than 40 in good health.

This clone was found a few times. The chain joins TRBV6-1 to TRBJ2-7; D uncertain. The CDR3 has 14 amino acids. CDR1 and CDR2 (germline): MNHNS, SASEGT. The V gene lost 2 bases and the J gene lost 3 bases, with 11 bases spanning the gap. This chain's CDR3 is CASSESSGDYEQYF. DNA for the CDR3: TGTGCCAGCAGTGAATCTAGTGGGGACTACGAGCAGTACTTC.

This clone was recorded a few times. The chain recombines TRBV7-2 with TRBJ1-3; D perhaps matches TRBD1 (5 bases). The CDR3 runs 14 residues. Per the germline V gene, CDR1 is SGHTA and CDR2 is FQGNSA. The V end was cut by 4 bases, the J end by 1 base, with 8 bases between. The CDR3 sequence: CASSSGTSGNTIYF. The DNA for the CDR3 is TGTGCCAGCAGCTCAGGGACGTCTGGAAACACCATATATTTT.

In this sample, this clone turned up many times. CDR3 DNA sequence: TGTGCCAGCAGTGATTGGTACGGCTACGAGCAGTACTTC. Its protein is CASSDWYGYEQYF. The gene calls are TRBV6-5 and TRBJ2-7; no reliable D call. CDR1 and CDR2 (germline): MNHEY, SVGAGI. This CDR3 is 13 amino acids long. Deletions cut 5 bases from V and 3 bases from J, with 11 bases between.

The chain uses TRBV30 and TRBJ1-4, with D unresolved. Germline V gene data show CDR1 as GTSNPN and CDR2 as SVGIG (reference sequence). V was cut by 0 bases and J by 0 bases, with 5 bases left in between. The CDR3 has 14 amino acids. The CDR3 loop reads CAWSVSSTNEKLFF. CDR3 nucleotides: TGTGCCTGGAGTGTCAGTTCAACTAATGAAAAACTGTTTTTT. Drawing the rest from reference TRBV30 and TRBJ1-4, the complete variable domain is SQTIHQWPATLVQPVGSPLSLECTVEGTSNPNLYWYRQAAGRGLQLLFYSVGIGQISSEVPQNLSASRPQDRQFILSSKKLLLSDSGFYLCAWSVSSTNEKLFFGSGTQLSVL.